Each of the 15 T cell receptor beta chains below was sequenced from the same sample in a study of beta chain features in type 1 diabetes. The whole isolated RNA underwent reverse transcription, so sequencing captured expressed TCRB transcripts. Clones were read by immunoSEQ multiplex PCR, and TCRdb kept only the in-frame ones, dropping some. Among about 340,000 clones listed, approximately 8.2% were seen once. Material for sequencing was central memory CD4+ T cells from blood. The receptors were sampled from a woman younger than 35 in good health.

This clone was recorded a few times. The rearrangement links TRBV6-1 to TRBJ2-3; D gene uncertain. Between the trimmed V and J ends, which lost 3 bases and 4 bases, there was a span of 5 bases. The CDR3 has 12 residues. The germline CDR1 and CDR2 sequences are MNHNS and SASEGT. The CDR3 sequence: CASSDQADTQYF. CDR3 coding DNA: TGTGCCAGCAGTGACCAAGCAGATACGCAGTATTTT.

This clone was detected a few times. The junction departs from germline at one end; a sequencing error may be responsible. This CDR3 reads CASSRDRVGTDTQYF. CDR3 DNA: TGTGCCAGCAGTCGGGACAGGGTGGGCACAGATACGCAGTATTTT. J is TRBJ2-3 and V is TRBV10-3; 9 bases fit TRBD1. Per the germline V gene, CDR1 is ENHRY and CDR2 is SYGVKD. The CDR3 sequence is 15 residues long.

Comments on this clone: This sequence may be a read error, since a much larger clone differs from it by one base. The rearrangement uses TRBV7-6 and TRBJ2-1; TRBD1 might be the D (5 bases). The CDR3 consists of 14 residues. V was trimmed by 1 base and J by 4 bases, leaving 8 bases between them. CDR1 and CDR2 (germline): SGHVS, FNYEAQ. The CDR3 spells CASSLGGRYNEQFF. The CDR3 DNA sequence: TGTGCCAGCAGCTTAGGGGGCAGATACAATGAGCAGTTCTTC.

This clone was picked up a small number of times. The chain links TRBV28 to TRBJ2-7, with 9 bases aligning to TRBD1. The junction had 12 bases not matched to a gene; V was cut back by 6 bases and J by 6 bases. Germline CDR1 reads MDHEN; CDR2 reads SYDVKM. The CDR3 has 15 residues. CDR3 amino acids: CASSLAGQGLGEQYF. Written as DNA, the CDR3 is TGTGCCAGCAGCCTGGCGGGACAGGGTTTGGGCGAGCAGTACTTC.

This clone was counted many times. The chain uses TRBV7-2 and TRBJ2-7; D uncertain. Looked up from germline, CDR1 is SGHTA and CDR2 is FQGNSA. This CDR3 has 14 residues. The V end lost 2 bases, the J end lost 4 bases, and 12 bases lay between the germline ends. The CDR3 region is CASSLMAQLYEQYF. CDR3 sequence (DNA): TGTGCCAGCAGCTTAATGGCACAGCTTTACGAGCAGTACTTC. The whole variable domain, filled in from reference TRBV7-2 and TRBJ2-7, reads GAGVSQSPSNKVTEKGKDVELRCDPISGHTALYWYRQSLGQGLEFLIYFQGNSAPDKSGLPSDRFSAERTGGSVSTLTIQRTQQEDSAVYLCASSLMAQLYEQYFGPGTRLTVT.

This clone was seen ten or more times. This chain joins TRBV7-6 and TRBJ2-1, with D perhaps assigned TRBD1 or TRBD2 (5 bases each). Trimming shortened V by 4 bases and J by 12 bases, and 13 bases separated the two germline ends. This CDR3 has 12 residues. In germline, CDR1 is SGHVS, CDR2 FNYEAQ. The CDR3 DNA reads as TGTGCCAGCAGCTCTTATGGGGGAACGCAGTTCTTC. Its protein product is CASSSYGGTQFF.

The rearrangement joins TRBV6-1 to TRBJ2-7, with 12 bases fitting TRBD2. CDR1 and CDR2 from the germline V gene are MNHNS and SASEGT. The trim removed 6 bases at V and 5 bases at J, leaving 5 bases unmatched. The CDR3 is 14 residues long. The CDR3 sequence is CASRRTSGTHEQYF. The CDR3 region has the DNA TGTGCCAGCAGGCGGACTAGCGGGACCCACGAGCAGTACTTC.

CDR3 in DNA: TGTGCCAGCAGTTACCCCCAAGGGGGGAATACTGAAGCTTTCTTT. It yields the protein CASSYPQGGNTEAFF. The chain has TRBV6-6 and TRBJ1-1; TRBD1 might be the D (6 bases). Trimming cost V 2 bases and J 5 bases, with 15 bases left between them. The germline V gene encodes CDR1 MNHNY and CDR2 SVGAGI (reference sequence). The CDR3 sequence is 15 residues long.

This clone was found a few times. The rearrangement uses TRBV5-6 and TRBJ2-1; 10 bases are shared with TRBD2. The CDR3 spans 19 residues. Trimming removed 6 bases from V and 0 bases from J; junction bases left unmatched: 15. Germline loops: CDR1 SGHDT, CDR2 YYEEEE. The CDR3 region has the DNA TGTGCCAGCACCAGGGGGGCTAGCGGGAGCCAAAGCTCCTACAATGAGCAGTTCTTC. It specifies CASTRGASGSQSSYNEQFF. Full variable domain (remainder filled in from reference TRBV5-6 and TRBJ2-1): DAGVTQSPTHLIKTRGQQVTLRCSPKSGHDTVSWYQQALGQGPQFIFQYYEEEERQRGNFPDRFSGHQFPNYSSELNVNALLLGDSALYLCASTRGASGSQSSYNEQFFGPGTRLTVL.

The genes are TRBV28 and TRBJ2-6; D is uncertain. The CDR3 runs to 15 residues. Germline loops: CDR1 MDHEN, CDR2 SYDVKM. Trimming took 4 bases from V and 0 from J, leaving 7 bases between them. In DNA, the CDR3 is TGTGCCAGCAGTTCCCCTCACTCTGGGGCCAACGTCCTGACTTTC. Residues: CASSSPHSGANVLTF.

This clone was recorded many times. Other DNA sequences in the same sample also yield this CDR3. This chain's CDR3 is CASSRLAGSGANVLTF. The CDR3 DNA sequence: TGTGCCAGTAGCAGACTAGCGGGATCTGGGGCCAACGTCCTGACTTTC. This rearrangement joins TRBV19 to TRBJ2-6, with 11 bases matching TRBD2. Trimming at V came to 6 bases and at J to 1 base, leaving 2 bases not matched to a gene. CDR3 length: 16 amino acids. Germline CDR1 LNHDA, CDR2 SQIVND (reference sequence).

CDR3 region: CASSRLAGVGYTGELFF. DNA for the CDR3: TGCGCCAGCAGCCGGCTAGCGGGAGTTGGGTACACCGGGGAGCTGTTTTTT. The chain is built from TRBV5-1 and TRBJ2-2; TRBD2 matches at 10 bases. With 4 bases clipped from V and 3 bases from J, the junction kept 9 bases outside the gene matches. The CDR3 has 17 residues. Germline CDR1 SGHRS, CDR2 YFSETQ. The complete variable domain, with remaining parts taken from reference TRBV5-1 and TRBJ2-2, reads KAGVTQTPRYLIKTRGQQVTLSCSPISGHRSVSWYQQTPGQGLQFLFEYFSETQRNKGNFPGRFSGRQFSNSRSEMNVSTLELGDSALYLCASSRLAGVGYTGELFFGEGSRLTVL.

The chain recombines TRBV6-6 with TRBJ2-5, with TRBD1 matching over 11 bases. CDR1 is MNHNY and CDR2 is SVGAGI in the germline V gene (reference sequence). V was clipped by 11 bases and J by 9 bases; unmatched bases: 11. The CDR3 covers 13 residues. As DNA, the CDR3 is TGTGCCGGTGGACCCAGGACAGGGGGCCCCCAGTACTTC. It is translated as CAGGPRTGGPQYF.

This clone was counted a few times. J is TRBJ1-4 and V is TRBV14; D possibly corresponds to TRBD1 (5 bases). Trimming stripped 5 bases from V and 10 bases from J, with 14 bases between. Germline V gene lookup returns CDR1 SGHDN and CDR2 FVKESK. This CDR3 contains 13 residues. CDR3: CASSSNGHSKLFF. The CDR3 DNA is TGTGCCAGCAGCTCTAATGGACATTCAAAACTGTTTTTT.

As concerns this clone: This same CDR3 is encoded by further DNA sequences in the sample. J is TRBJ2-1 and V is TRBV19, with D perhaps matching TRBD2 (6 bases). In germline, CDR1 is LNHDA, CDR2 SQIVND (reference sequence). V lost 3 bases and J lost 3, with 6 bases in between. This CDR3 spans 13 amino acids. CDR3 residues: CASSIGGYNEQFF. CDR3 coding DNA: TGTGCCAGTAGTATCGGGGGCTACAATGAGCAGTTCTTC.